The clone carrying this T cell receptor (beta chain) was seen only a few times. Its cognate antigen is unknown. A multiplex PCR was run with 60 Vbeta primers and 13 Jbeta primers. Generated by immunoSEQ multiplex PCR, the TCRdb table keeps only in-frame clones and is missing some. The sample has roughly 130,000 clones, about four fifths seen once. The germline V gene encodes CDR1 SGHDT and CDR2 YYEEEE. The CDR3 spans 16 residues. V trimming: 0 bases; J trimming: 4 bases; junction bases outside the gene matches: 10. This sample stems from a study of cytomegalovirus exposure and HLA in healthy donors. Across the whole study: Some 180 million T cells yielded under 130 million unique TCR beta sequences in earlier analysis.

Study-level points and caveats: The authors assumed roughly uniform sequencing depth across donors for presence/absence analyses. The classifier reportedly diagnosed cytomegalovirus status with high specificity and sensitivity. Later analysis indicated greater clonal expansion among HLA-associated TCR beta chains than among equally common other chains.

V is TRBV5-6 and J is TRBJ2-7, with 7 bases that match TRBD1. This receptor was taken from a man younger than 35 in good health and CMV-seronegative. The sample was PBMCs. CDR3 bases: TGTGCCAGCAGCTTGGCCACAGGGGCCACCTATTACGAGCAGTACTTC. Protein sequence: CASSLATGATYYEQYF.